This record covers a single T cell receptor (beta chain). No antigen is known for it. This CDR3 region has 16 residues. V shed 2 bases, J shed 0 bases, and the junction held 4 bases outside the gene matches. Germline CDR1 and CDR2: MNHNY and SVGAGI (reference sequence). The sample belongs to a study of T cell repertoires in cytomegalovirus infection. Study details: Alongside well-studied HLA-B-restricted CMV epitopes, recently identified HLA-C-restricted CMV epitopes were also used. Through public TCR beta signatures, both CMV infection and matching HLA type were indicated.

TCRdb re-called the reads through MiXCR, storing one row per CDR3 protein. The sample records 200,000 to 250,000 distinct CDR3 sequences, less than 50% being singletons. The source of this sequence is a human donor in good health (CMV status not recorded). Some clones in this sample may be carry-over from other donors' samples. Sequencing was performed on CD8+ T cells from cultured PBMCs, taken from culture after CMV antigen stimulation. This sequence joins TRBV6-6 and TRBJ2-5, with 9 bases that match TRBD2. For the CDR3, the DNA is TGTGCCAGCAGTTACCTCGCTAGCGGGGACCAAGAGACCCAGTACTTC. This encodes CASSYLASGDQETQYF.